This passage covers 4 T cell receptor beta chains from one sample sequenced in a study of cytotoxic CD8 clonotypes in ibrutinib-treated CLL. Assay used: immunoSEQ multiplex PCR; TCRdb lists only in-frame clones, some missing. In the table there are 130,000 or so clones, 80% to 90% of which are singletons. This specimen consisted of PBMCs, obtained after 24 months of ibrutinib treatment. The receptors stem from a human donor with chronic lymphocytic leukemia.

This rearrangement joins TRBV6-5 to TRBJ1-4; no firm D call. The CDR3 sequence is 15 residues long. CDR1 MNHEY and CDR2 SVGAGI come from the germline V gene. V was cut by 0 bases and J by 0 bases, with 5 bases left in between. CDR3 DNA: TGTGCCAGCAGTTACTCGCTCGCAACTAATGAAAAACTGTTTTTT. Translated: CASSYSLATNEKLFF.

The chain has TRBV18 and TRBJ2-7; a weak D match, TRBD2 (6 bases). The germline V and J ends were trimmed by 6 bases and 0 bases, with 12 bases remaining between them. There are 14 residues in the CDR3. The germline V gene encodes CDR1 KGHSH and CDR2 LQKENI. CDR3 coding DNA: TGTGCCAGCTCGACCCGGGAGTACTCCTACGAGCAGTACTTC. This gives the protein CASSTREYSYEQYF.

The chain is built from TRBV30 and TRBJ2-7; D is perhaps TRBD1 (6 bases). V was cut by 4 bases and J by 6 bases, with 19 bases left in between. The CDR3 spans 14 residues. Germline V gives CDR1 GTSNPN, CDR2 SVGIG (reference sequence). The CDR3 reads CAWNRVVSGSEQYF. CDR3 coding DNA: TGTGCCTGGAACAGGGTCGTTTCGGGTTCCGAGCAGTACTTC.

The chain is built from TRBV11-2 and TRBJ1-2; D is possibly TRBD1 (6 bases). In germline, CDR1 is SGHAT, CDR2 FQNNGV. Trimming removed 4 bases at V and 3 bases at J, with 15 bases between. The CDR3 totals 15 residues. CDR3 DNA: TGTGCCAGCAGCTCCCCTGGACAGCCTTACTATGGCTACACCTTC. It specifies CASSSPGQPYYGYTF.